This T cell receptor (beta chain) comes out of a study of regulatory T cells in long-lasting Graves disease. Of note for this clonotype: This could be a read error, since a much larger clone is one nucleotide away.

The germline V gene has CDR1 SNHLY and CDR2 FYNNEI. The CDR3 is 16 residues long. Trimming shortened V by 1 base and J by 7 bases, and 19 bases separated the two germline ends. To make TCR beta libraries, researchers used iRepertoire HTBI primers and Arm-PCR of CDR3 regions. TCRdb re-called the multiplex PCR reads through MiXCR, storing one row per CDR3 protein. The sample has roughly 500,000 distinct CDR3 sequences, around an eighth seen once. Stated time point: newly diagnosed GD, antithyroid drugs for less than 3 months. The TCR library was made from RNA that had been extracted from PBMCs in TRIzol. The same data also contributed to another study, on T cells in Graves' hyperthyroidism and ophthalmopathy.

The V call is TRBV2, the J call TRBJ1-2, with D uncertain. The TCR was taken from a man younger than 40 with Graves disease. Source: peripheral blood mononuclear cells (PBMCs), taken at new diagnosis, from a patient treated with antithyroid drugs. In DNA form, the CDR3 reads TGTGCCAGCAGTGAAGATGGGTGGGAGGGCAGTCGTGGCTACACCTTC. It yields the protein CASSEDGWEGSRGYTF. The variable domain in full, completed from reference TRBV2 and TRBJ1-2, reads EPEVTQTPSHQVTQMGQEVILRCVPISNHLYFYWYRQILGQKVEFLVSFYNNEISEKSEIFDDQFSVERPDGSNFTLKIRSTKLEDSAMYFCASSEDGWEGSRGYTFGSGTRLTVV.